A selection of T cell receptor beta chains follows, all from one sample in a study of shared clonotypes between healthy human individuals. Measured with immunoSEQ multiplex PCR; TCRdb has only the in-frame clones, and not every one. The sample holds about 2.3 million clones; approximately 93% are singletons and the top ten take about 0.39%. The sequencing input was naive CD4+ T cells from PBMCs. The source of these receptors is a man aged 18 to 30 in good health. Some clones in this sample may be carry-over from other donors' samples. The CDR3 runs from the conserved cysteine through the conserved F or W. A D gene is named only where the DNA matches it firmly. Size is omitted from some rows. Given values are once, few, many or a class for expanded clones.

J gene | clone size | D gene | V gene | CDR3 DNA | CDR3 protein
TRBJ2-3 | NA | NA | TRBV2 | TGTGCCAGCAGTGAGTTTCTAGTGATCACCGATACGCAGTATTTT | CASSEFLVITDTQYF
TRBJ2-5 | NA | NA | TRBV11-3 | TGTGCCAGCAGCACCGGGGGCCCGAGGGGGGAGACCCAGTACTTC | CASSTGGPRGETQYF
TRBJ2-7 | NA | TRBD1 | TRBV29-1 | TGCAGCCCAACGCATTACAGGGGGCATTTGGGCGAGCAGTACTTC | CSPTHYRGHLGEQYF
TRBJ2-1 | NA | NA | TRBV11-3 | TGTGCCAGCAGCTTAGGATCGGACCCTCAGTTCTTC | CASSLGSDPQFF
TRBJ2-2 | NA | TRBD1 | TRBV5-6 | TGTGCCAGCAGCTTGGATACAGGGGCGAACACCGGGGAGCTGTTTTTT | CASSLDTGANTGELFF
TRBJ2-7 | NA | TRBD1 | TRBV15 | TGTGCCACCAGCAGAGAAGGGGACAGGGGCGCCTACGAGCAGTACTTC | CATSREGDRGAYEQYF
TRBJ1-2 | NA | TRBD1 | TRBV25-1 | TGTGCCAGCAGCGCCCCGGGGGACAGGGCTGGCTACACCTTC | CASSAPGDRAGYTF
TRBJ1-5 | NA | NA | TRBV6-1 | TGTGCCAGCAGTGCCGGCCAGGGGCATTCATGGCAGCCCCAGCATTTT | CASSAGQGHSWQPQHF
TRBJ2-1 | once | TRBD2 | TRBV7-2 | TGTGCCAGCAGCTTAGCGATGGGGACTAGCGCTTACAATGAGCAGTTCTTC | CASSLAMGTSAYNEQFF
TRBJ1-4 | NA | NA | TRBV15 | TGTGCCACGGGCAGGGGAGGGGATGAAAAACTGTTTTTT | CATGRGGDEKLFF
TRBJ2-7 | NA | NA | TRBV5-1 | TGCGCCAGCAGCTCGGGGATTTCTCGACAGGGAGGTTCCCCCTACGAGCAGTACTTC | CASSSGISRQGGSPYEQYF
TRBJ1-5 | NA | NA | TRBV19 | TGTGCCAGTAGTATACGATCAGCGACGGGCAATCAGCCCCAGCATTTT | CASSIRSATGNQPQHF
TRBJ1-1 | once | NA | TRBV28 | TGTGCCAGCTCAATCCCTCGTCGGGATGCTGAAGCTTTCTTT | CASSIPRRDAEAFF
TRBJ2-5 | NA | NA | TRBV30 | TGTGCCTGGAGTGTGTGGGGCAGGGGTAACGGGGAGACCCAGTACTTC | CAWSVWGRGNGETQYF
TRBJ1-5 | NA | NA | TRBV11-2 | TGTGCCAGCAGCTTAGGAAGGGAAGAACAGCCCCAGCATTTT | CASSLGREEQPQHF
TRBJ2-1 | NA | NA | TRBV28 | TGTGCCAGCAGTTTACGGCGGCGATACTACAATGAGCAGTTCTTC | CASSLRRRYYNEQFF
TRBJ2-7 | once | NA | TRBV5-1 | TGCGCCAGCAGCGACGATTGGGAGGCCTACGAGCAGTACTTC | CASSDDWEAYEQYF
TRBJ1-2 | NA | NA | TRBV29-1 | TGCAGCGTTGAAGTGAGGGCAGGCGGTCGAGGCTACACCTTC | CSVEVRAGGRGYTF
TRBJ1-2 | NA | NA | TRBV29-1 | TGCAGCGTTGTAGGGCAGGGGAATGGCTACACCTTC | CSVVGQGNGYTF
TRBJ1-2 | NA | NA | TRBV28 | TGTGCCAGCAGTCGCTTCTATGGCTACACCTTC | CASSRFYGYTF
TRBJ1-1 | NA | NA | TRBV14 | TGTGCCAGCAGCCGGGGGGGTAACAACTTGAACACTGAAGCTTTCTTT | CASSRGGNNLNTEAFF
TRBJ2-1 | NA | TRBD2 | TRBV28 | TGTGCCAGCAGTCTTCTAGCGGGAGGGTACCGGGAGCAGTTCTTC | CASSLLAGGYREQFF
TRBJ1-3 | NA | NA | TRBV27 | TGTGCCAGCAGTTCATGGGGGGCTAATGGAAACACCATATATTTT | CASSSWGANGNTIYF
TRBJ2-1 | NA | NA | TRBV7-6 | TGTGCCAGCAGCCCAGACTCTTCCGGTGAGCAGTTCTTC | CASSPDSSGEQFF
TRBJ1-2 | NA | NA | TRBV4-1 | TGCGCCAGCAGCCAAGAGAGGGCGGGGTCAGGCTACACCTTC | CASSQERAGSGYTF
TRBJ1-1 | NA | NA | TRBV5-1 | TGCGCCAGCAGCATTGGTGGGGGGAGGATGAACACTGAAGCTTTCTTT | CASSIGGGRMNTEAFF
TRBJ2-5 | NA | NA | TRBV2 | TGTGCCAGCAGCCTAAATTGGTCAGAGACCCAGTACTTC | CASSLNWSETQYF
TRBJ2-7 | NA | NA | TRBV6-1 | TGTGCCAGCAGTAGAATCCAGGGCCACGAGCAGTACTTC | CASSRIQGHEQYF
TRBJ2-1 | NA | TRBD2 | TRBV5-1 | TGCGCCAGCGGCCCCCTGGCGGGAGCCTACAATGAGCAGTTCTTC | CASGPLAGAYNEQFF
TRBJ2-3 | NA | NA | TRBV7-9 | TGTGCCAGCAGCTTCCAAGGGGGGGATACGCAGTATTTT | CASSFQGGDTQYF
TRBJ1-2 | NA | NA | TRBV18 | TGTGCCAGCTCACCACAGGATAAGAGGGGCTATGGCTACACCTTC | CASSPQDKRGYGYTF
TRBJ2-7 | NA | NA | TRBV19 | TGTGCCAGTAGGCAGGACCTCTCCTACGAGCAGTACTTC | CASRQDLSYEQYF
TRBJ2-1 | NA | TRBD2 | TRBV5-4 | TGTGCCAGCAGCTCCCTAGCGGGAGGGCGAGAAAAGGGTGAGCAGTTCTTC | CASSSLAGGREKGEQFF
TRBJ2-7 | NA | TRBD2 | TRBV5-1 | TGCGCCAGCAGCTTGGAGGCGGGAGCCCTTCTGTACGAGCAGTACTTC | CASSLEAGALLYEQYF
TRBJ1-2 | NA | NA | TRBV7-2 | TGTGCCAGCAGCGTCGAAGGGACGGTGGTAGGCTACACCTTC | CASSVEGTVVGYTF
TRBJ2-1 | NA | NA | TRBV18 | TGTGCCAGCTCACCAGGGTTGAATGAGCAGTTCTTC | CASSPGLNEQFF
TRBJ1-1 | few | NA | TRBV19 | TGTGCCAGTAGTATACTAGGGCTGGGCACTGAAGCTTTCTTT | CASSILGLGTEAFF
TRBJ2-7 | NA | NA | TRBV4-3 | TGCGCCAGCAGCCAAGATAACAGGTTTACCTACGAGCAGTACTTC | CASSQDNRFTYEQYF
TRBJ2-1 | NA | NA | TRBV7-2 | TGTGCCAGCAGCTTACAAAAAAGCGAGCAGTTCTTC | CASSLQKSEQFF
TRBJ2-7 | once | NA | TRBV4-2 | TGTGCCAGCAGCCAATTAGGACAGACCTACGAGCAGTACTTC | CASSQLGQTYEQYF
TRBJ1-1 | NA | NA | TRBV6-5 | TGTGCCAGCAGCAGGGAAAAGGGGGAAGCTTTCTTT | CASSREKGEAFF
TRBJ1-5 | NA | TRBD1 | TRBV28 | TGTGCCAGCAGTTGGGGGACAGGGGGCGTTCAGCCCCAGCATTTT | CASSWGTGGVQPQHF
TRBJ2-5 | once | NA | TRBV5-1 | TGCGCCAGCAGATCGTACCAAGAGACCCAGTACTTC | CASRSYQETQYF